This TCR beta chain originates from a study of OX40 agonist ivuxolimab in advanced cancers. Study background: Every 2 weeks, patients got intravenous ivuxolimab at one of six dose levels (0.01-10 mg/kg). Partial responses occurred in three patients (one hepatocellular carcinoma, two cutaneous melanoma).

Assay: immunoSEQ multiplex PCR; the TCRdb copy retains only in-frame clones and omits some. This table holds 60,000 to 70,000 clones, 86% found once. The CDR3 runs 13 residues. Trimming cost V 0 bases and J 3 bases, with 6 bases left between them. Germline CDR1 is SGDLS and CDR2 is YYNGEE. The input for sequencing was CD4+ or CD8+ T cells sorted from blood, taken in a trial of the OX40 agonist ivuxolimab. V gene TRBV9 combines with J gene TRBJ1-2; a possible D gene is TRBD1 (5 bases). This clonotype was obtained from an adult with an advanced solid tumor such as melanoma, head and neck, liver or kidney cancer. The CDR3 DNA reads as TGTGCCAGCAGCGTAGTGGGACACTATGGCTACACCTTC. This gives the protein CASSVVGHYGYTF.